This passage covers 7 T cell receptor beta chains from one sample sequenced in a study of T cell responses to AZD1222 COVID-19 vaccine. The repertoire was sequenced with immunoSEQ multiplex PCR; TCRdb's copy has only in-frame clones and lacks some. The data show some 140,000 clones, over 65% seen once. Sequences were derived from peripheral blood, sampled on day 0 of AZD1222 vaccination. These receptors were taken from an adult in good health.

This chain uses TRBV18 with TRBJ2-6; D ambiguous. This CDR3 region has 17 residues. V was trimmed by 0 bases and J by 0 bases, leaving 9 bases between them. Germline V CDR1 and CDR2: KGHSH, LQKENI. The CDR3 coding sequence is TGTGCCAGCTCACCACCGGGGTATGGCTCTGGGGCCAACGTCCTGACTTTC. Protein sequence: CASSPPGYGSGANVLTF.

Only one count was recorded for this clone. The chain joins TRBV2 to TRBJ1-5; 8 bases agree with TRBD1. Germline CDR1 is SNHLY and CDR2 is FYNNEI. The CDR3 is made up of 14 amino acids. The J segment lost 1 base and the V segment lost 5 bases, leaving 1 base of the junction unmatched. CDR3 in amino acids: CASSRQGSNQPQHF. The CDR3 DNA reads as TGTGCCAGCAGTCGACAGGGGAGCAATCAGCCCCAGCATTTT.

The chain joins TRBV28 to TRBJ1-1; D is unresolved. V was trimmed by 7 bases and J by 1 base, leaving 19 bases between them. The CDR3 runs to 16 residues. Germline lookup yields CDR1 MDHEN and CDR2 SYDVKM. DNA of the CDR3: TGTGCCAGCACCCCGGCCGGGGAGGTAGGGAACACTGAAGCTTTCTTT. This gives the protein CASTPAGEVGNTEAFF.

V gene TRBV30 combines with J gene TRBJ2-7; a possible D gene is TRBD1 (6 bases). Germline loops: CDR1 GTSNPN, CDR2 SVGIG (reference sequence). The CDR3 sequence is 13 residues long. The germline V and J ends were trimmed by 8 bases and 0 bases, with 14 bases remaining between them. CDR3 sequence: CAGAQGNSYEQYF. CDR3 in DNA: TGTGCCGGAGCTCAGGGGAACTCCTACGAGCAGTACTTC. Supplemented by reference TRBV30 and TRBJ2-7, the full variable domain reads SQTIHQWPATLVQPVGSPLSLECTVEGTSNPNLYWYRQAAGRGLQLLFYSVGIGQISSEVPQNLSASRPQDRQFILSSKKLLLSDSGFYLCAGAQGNSYEQYFGPGTRLTVT.

The chain has TRBV3-1 (or the pseudogene TRBV3-2) and TRBJ2-7; 9 nucleotides agree with TRBD1. Germline CDR1 and CDR2: LGHDT and YNNKEL (reference sequence). The ends lost 3 bases at V and 6 bases at J; junction bases unmatched: 9. The CDR3 has 15 residues. CDR3 bases: TGTGCCAGCAGCCAGGATCCGGGACAGGGATCCGAGCAGTACTTC. Translated, it gives CASSQDPGQGSEQYF.

The rearrangement uses TRBV7-3 and TRBJ1-2, with D tentatively TRBD1 (6 bases). V was pared by 5 bases and J by 5 bases, with 24 bases between. The CDR3 loop spans 17 amino acids. Germline V lookup: CDR1 SGHTA, CDR2 FQGTGA. The CDR3 nucleotides are TGTGCCAGCAGCCACTCGGGGATTCCCGGGACAAGTTATGGCTACACCTTC. Translating gives CASSHSGIPGTSYGYTF.

This clone was counted only a few times. The chain is built from TRBV14 and TRBJ2-7; D is ambiguous. Per the germline V gene, CDR1 is SGHDN and CDR2 is FVKESK. This CDR3 contains 15 residues. Trimming pared 0 bases from V and 0 bases from J, leaving 9 bases between. CDR3 bases: TGTGCCAGCAGCCAAGACACCGGCTCCTCCTACGAGCAGTACTTC. Protein: CASSQDTGSSYEQYF.